The next 8 T cell receptor beta chains were all read from a single sample in a study of T cell responses to AZD1222 COVID-19 vaccine. Assay: immunoSEQ multiplex PCR; the TCRdb copy retains only in-frame clones and omits some. Of about 150,000 clones in the sample, about 93% were seen once. Sequenced material: peripheral blood, taken 28 days after the second AZD1222 dose. These receptor sequences come from an adult who received the AZD1222 COVID-19 vaccine.

V is TRBV16 and J is TRBJ1-2; maybe TRBD1 (5 bases). This CDR3 comprises 17 residues. The V end was cut by 3 bases, the J end by 5 bases, with 22 bases between. Germline V lookup: CDR1 KGHSY, CDR2 FQNENV. CDR3 in amino acids: CASSHLRGVRFTYGYTF. DNA of the CDR3: TGTGCCAGCAGCCATCTAAGAGGGGTTCGGTTCACTTATGGCTACACCTTC. Together with reference TRBV16 and TRBJ1-2, the CDR3 gives the full variable domain: GEEVAQTPKHLVRGEGQKAKLYCAPIKGHSYVFWYQQVLKNEFKFLISFQNENVFDETGMPKERFSAKCLPNSPCSLEIQATKLEDSAVYFCASSHLRGVRFTYGYTFGSGTRLTVV.

This chain links TRBV18 with TRBJ2-5; D not certain. The length of the CDR3 is 12 residues. Per the germline V gene, CDR1 is KGHSH and CDR2 is LQKENI. V was clipped by 0 bases and J by 4 bases, with 3 bases between them. This CDR3 reads CASSPPSETQYF. The CDR3, as DNA: TGTGCCAGCTCACCACCGTCAGAGACCCAGTACTTC.

The chain combines TRBV19 with TRBJ1-5; weak D call: TRBD1 (5 bases). V shed 6 bases and J shed 8 bases, with 23 bases lying between them. CDR1 and CDR2 from the germline V gene are LNHDA and SQIVND (reference sequence). The CDR3 sequence is 16 residues long. CDR3 sequence: CASRMSGGRGIEPQHF. Written as DNA, the CDR3 is TGTGCCAGTAGGATGTCGGGGGGGAGAGGTATAGAGCCCCAGCATTTT.

The CDR3 here is CASSFTGNNQPQHF. Written as DNA, the CDR3 is TGTGCCAGCAGTTTCACAGGGAACAATCAGCCCCAGCATTTT. The V call is TRBV6-5, the J call TRBJ1-5; the D gene is possibly TRBD1 (6 bases). The germline gives CDR1 MNHEY, CDR2 SVGAGI. V was clipped by 4 bases and J by 3 bases, with 10 bases between them. The CDR3 spans 14 residues.

As regards this clone: Sequence at one end of the junction differs from germline and may be a read error. This chain joins TRBV12-3 or TRBV12-4 and TRBJ1-2; 9 bases agree with TRBD1. The CDR3 covers 12 residues. CDR3 nucleotides: TGTGCCAGCAGGGACACCGGGACAGGGAATTGCTTC. This sequence encodes CASRDTGTGNCF.

The chain uses TRBV11-2 and TRBJ1-2; D remains ambiguous. The CDR3 loop spans 13 amino acids. Germline lookup yields CDR1 SGHAT and CDR2 FQNNGV. Trimming shortened V by 2 bases and J by 2 bases, and 6 bases separated the two germline ends. This chain's CDR3 is CASSLSVNYGYTF. The CDR3 nucleotides read TGTGCCAGCAGCTTAAGTGTGAACTATGGCTACACCTTC.

V and J are TRBV21-1 and TRBJ2-3. TRBV21-1 is a recognized pseudogene. The CDR3 sequence is 23 residues long. CDR3 loop: CASSKAPEPGPIVEPTSTDTQYF. DNA of the CDR3: TGTGCCAGCAGCAAAGCCCCAGAGCCGGGACCGATAGTGGAGCCTACTAGCACAGATACGCAGTATTTT.

This chain uses TRBV4-1 with TRBJ1-6; TRBD1 matches at 7 bases. The V and J ends lost 4 bases and 10 bases, in that order; junction bases with no gene match: 10. CDR1 is MGHRA and CDR2 is YSYEKL in the germline V gene. CDR3 size: 15 residues. The CDR3 coding sequence is TGCGCCAGCAGCCTAGGGACAGCTACCGAATCACCCCTCCACTTT. This sequence encodes CASSLGTATESPLHF.